A selection of T cell receptor beta chains follows, all from one sample in a study of blood T cells in healthy people across ages. MiXCR, applied by TCRdb to the 5' RACE reads, yields one record per CDR3 protein. The table has under 2,000,000 distinct CDR3 sequences, roughly 52% seen once. Sequencing was done on a sample of blood. Receptor source: a woman aged 40 to 50 in good health. Each CDR3 is given with its conserved first and last residue. A D gene is named only where the DNA matches it firmly. A row's size may be missing; if present it is once, few, many or a size class.

j_call | clone_size | v_call | d_call | cdr3_aa | cdr3_nt
TRBJ1-6 | NA | TRBV7-2 | NA | CASSADLGYSPLHF | TGTGCCAGCAGCGCGGACCTTGGGTATTCACCCCTCCACTTT
TRBJ2-3 | NA | TRBV12-3/TRBV12-4 | NA | CASSYYSTGTDTQYF | TGTGCCAGCAGTTATTACTCAACGGGCACAGATACGCAGTATTTT
TRBJ2-7 | NA | TRBV14 | TRBD1 | CASSQAGTVTYEQYF | TGTGCCAGCAGCCAAGCCGGGACAGTTACTTACGAGCAGTACTTC
TRBJ2-1 | NA | TRBV24-1 | NA | CATSDFGFSRQFF | TGTGCCACCAGTGATTTCGGGTTTAGTAGGCAGTTCTTC
TRBJ2-3 | NA | TRBV5-1 | TRBD1 | CASSKETGMGTDTQYF | TGCGCCAGCAGCAAAGAGACAGGGATGGGCACAGATACGCAGTATTTT
TRBJ2-7 | NA | TRBV20-1 | NA | CSARDGTPYEQYF | TGCAGTGCTAGAGACGGAACCCCCTACGAGCAGTACTTC
TRBJ2-1 | NA | TRBV7-3 | NA | CASSVTAGLYNEQFF | TGTGCCAGCAGTGTGACAGCAGGGCTTTACAATGAGCAGTTCTTC
TRBJ1-4 | NA | TRBV7-2 | TRBD1 | CASSLGSQGGGNEKLFF | TGTGCCAGCAGCTTAGGATCACAGGGGGGAGGGAATGAAAAACTGTTTTTT
TRBJ2-2 | NA | TRBV5-1 | TRBD2 | CASSSGTSDIGELFF | TGCGCCAGCAGCTCCGGGACTAGCGACATCGGGGAGCTGTTTTTT
TRBJ2-3 | NA | TRBV5-5 | TRBD2 | CASSLGRTSGLTDTQYF | TGTGCCAGTAGCTTGGGTCGGACTAGCGGACTCACAGATACGCAGTATTTT
TRBJ1-6 | NA | TRBV20-1 | TRBD1 | CSAPGQGNSPLHF | TGCAGTGCTCCGGGACAGGGAAATTCACCCCTCCACTTT
TRBJ1-6 | NA | TRBV25-1 | NA | CASSKSGNENSPLHF | TGTGCCAGCAGCAAATCCGGGAACGAGAATTCACCCCTCCACTTT
TRBJ1-2 | many | TRBV5-1 | NA | CASRGADYGYTF | TGCGCCAGCAGAGGCGCGGACTATGGCTACACCTTC
TRBJ1-4 | NA | TRBV5-1 | NA | CASSPVQGNEKLFF | TGCGCCAGCAGCCCGGTGCAGGGTAATGAAAAACTGTTTTTT